This T cell receptor beta chain was sequenced in a study of T cells in Graves' hyperthyroidism and ophthalmopathy. Points from the study as a whole: A model of 13 V-J features distinguished ophthalmopathy from stable hyperthyroidism. Among clonotypes expanded in thyroid above 0.001, most were also found in blood.

As concerns this clonotype: Its target is unknown. One end of the junction does not line up with germline, which may come from a read error.

Germline V gene lookup returns CDR1 LGHNA and CDR2 YSLEER. The CDR3 contains 11 residues. Amplification of TCR beta CDR3 regions was performed using RNA transcripts as template. An initial round of RT-PCR targeting the TCR CDR3 relied on the HTBI primer set. TCRdb redid the calling of the multiplex PCR reads with MiXCR, one entry per CDR3 protein. There are tens of thousands of distinct CDR3 sequences in the sample; around 40% occur only once, and 10% lies in the top ten. The source of this sequence is a woman aged 25 to 39 with Graves' hyperthyroidism. Sequenced material: blood. This chain uses TRBV4-3 with TRBJ1-3; D is unclear. CDR3 sequence (DNA): TGCGCCAACAGCCAAGCTGGCTCCATATATTTT. Its translation is CANSQAGSIYF.